This T cell receptor (beta chain) was identified during a study of chronic HIV infection and antiretroviral therapy. TCRdb called the 5' RACE reads again in MiXCR, with one record for every CDR3 protein. The data hold fewer than 40,000 distinct CDR3 sequences, with about 8.1% observed a single time. The CDR3 covers 13 residues. The germline V gene has CDR1 WSHSY and CDR2 SAAADI. Note on this clonotype: The junction departs from germline at one end; a sequencing error may be responsible.

This sequence joins TRBV10-2 and TRBJ1-1; D is uncertain. The sequencing input was peripheral blood. This TCR came from an adult who had HIV and had not received antiretroviral therapy, or was an uninfected healthy control (not recorded which). CDR3 sequence reads: CASSTAPSTETFF. The CDR3 DNA reads as TGCGCCAGCAGTACGGCCCCTAGCACTGAAACTTTCTTT.